The clone carrying this TCR beta chain was seen only once. Documented time point: new active TB diagnosis, blood taken before or within 7 days of starting treatment. The data were taken from a study of T cells in tuberculosis. For the study at large: T cells were selected with CD1B tetramers loaded with glucose monomycolate. Blood was taken before or within 7 days of anti-tuberculosis therapy.

Sequencing was performed with immunoSEQ multiplex PCR; in TCRdb, only in-frame clones are kept and a portion is missing. Seen here are 30,000 to 35,000 clones, about 85% observed once, and the top ten hold 5% to 6%. Specimen: PBMCs, collected at tuberculosis diagnosis. This clonotype was obtained from an adult with tuberculosis.

CDR3 bases: TGTGCCAGCAGTGAGGGGATGACGGGGTTGAATGAGCAGTTCTTC. It encodes CASSEGMTGLNEQFF. This rearrangement joins TRBV2 to TRBJ2-1; perhaps TRBD2 as D (5 bases). Germline CDR1 SNHLY, CDR2 FYNNEI. This CDR3 is built from 15 residues. V was pared by 3 bases and J by 7 bases, with 16 bases between.